This TCR beta chain was captured by sequencing in a study of CD8 T cells in ankylosing spondylitis. General observations from the study: The authors reported significant enrichment of disease-linked clones in matched ankylosing spondylitis synovial fluid. It appeared that ankylosing spondylitis blood was characterized by a TCR beta motif of about 8 highly homologous variants. Some motif variants had been reported before (in reactive arthritis synovial fluid and blood).

The CDR3 extends over 15 amino acids. The V gene lost 5 bases and the J gene lost 10 bases, with 18 bases spanning the gap. From germline, CDR1 is SGHTA and CDR2 FQGNSA. Quantitative 5'-RACE with molecular barcodes was used to make the TCR beta libraries. Via MiXCR, TCRdb re-called the 5' RACE reads, giving one row per CDR3 protein. The sample lists around 100,000 distinct CDR3 sequences, around 24% occurring once. This clonotype appeared many times. What it recognizes is unknown. Input material: synovial fluid, either unsorted or a sorted T cell fraction (not recorded which). The chain recombines TRBV7-2 with TRBJ1-6; possibly TRBD1 for D (5 bases). The sequence was collected from a male donor with ankylosing spondylitis. CDR3 nucleotide sequence: TGTGCCAGCAGCCCGGTGGGAGTCCAGGGCTCACCCCTCCACTTT. Its protein product is CASSPVGVQGSPLHF.